These 31 T cell receptor beta chains share one sample of origin, sequenced in a study of T cell repertoires in cytomegalovirus infection. TCRdb independently ran MiXCR on the reads; one entry per CDR3 protein. The sample records 270,000 or so distinct CDR3 sequences, about 18% being singletons. Source material: CD8+ T cells from PBMCs. These receptors came from a human donor in good health (CMV status not recorded). Some clones in this sample may be carry-over from other donors' samples.

This clonotype was counted ten times or more. The chain recombines TRBV19 with TRBJ2-1, with a possible D match to TRBD2 (6 bases). The germline V gene encodes CDR1 LNHDA and CDR2 SQIVND (reference sequence). The CDR3 extends over 13 amino acids. Trimming took off 10 bases at V and 6 bases at J, with 16 bases between the two ends. The CDR3 DNA reads TGTGCCACCCTCGAGGGGACTCTCAATGAGCAGTTCTTC. Translating gives CATLEGTLNEQFF.

This clonotype has ten or more counts. The chain has TRBV28 and TRBJ1-2, with a weak D call TRBD1 (5 bases). This CDR3 region has 14 residues. Looked up from germline, CDR1 is MDHEN and CDR2 is SYDVKM. V was trimmed by 5 bases and J by 8 bases, leaving 18 bases between them. CDR3 loop: CASSLRTGAGGYTF. CDR3 DNA: TGTGCCAGCAGTCTCCGGACCGGGGCGGGGGGCTACACCTTC.

Ten or more counts support this clonotype. The V gene is TRBV15, the J gene TRBJ2-7, with 7 bases matching TRBD2. V was clipped by 5 bases and J by 4 bases; unmatched bases: 8. CDR1 is LNHNV and CDR2 is YYDKDF in the germline V gene (reference sequence). The CDR3 runs to 14 residues. The CDR3 loop is CATSFFGEGYEQYF. For the CDR3, the DNA is TGTGCCACCAGCTTCTTCGGGGAGGGTTACGAGCAGTACTTC.

This clonotype was counted between two and nine times. This chain links TRBV6-6 with TRBJ2-5; no definite D call. V was shortened by 6 bases and J by 5 bases, with 13 bases between the two germline ends. Germline CDR1 and CDR2: MNHNY and SVGAGI (reference sequence). CDR3 length: 13 residues. CDR3 sequence reads: CASRSRSTETQYF. CDR3 DNA: TGTGCCAGCAGATCACGTAGCACGGAGACCCAGTACTTC.

The V call is TRBV7-2, the J call TRBJ1-2; weak D call: TRBD1 (5 bases). Looked up from germline, CDR1 is SGHTA and CDR2 is FQGNSA. Trimming removed 3 bases from V and 4 bases from J, with 15 bases in between. The CDR3 runs 15 residues. The CDR3 DNA follows: TGTGCCAGCAGCTTGGGGACCGCCAGTCCCTATGGCTACACCTTC. Protein: CASSLGTASPYGYTF.

As DNA, the CDR3 is TGTGCCAGCAGTTACGCAGGAGCGACAGATACGCAGTATTTT. This encodes CASSYAGATDTQYF. V and J are TRBV6-5 and TRBJ2-3; D not resolved. This CDR3 has 14 amino acids. V lost 2 bases and J lost 3, with 9 bases in between. Germline V gene data show CDR1 as MNHEY and CDR2 as SVGAGI.

The V gene is TRBV7-6, the J gene TRBJ2-7; 12 bases are a match to TRBD1. The germline gives CDR1 SGHVS, CDR2 FNYEAQ. The V segment lost 5 bases and the J segment 4 bases; nucleotides outside the gene matches: 9. CDR3 size: 16 residues. This CDR3 is CASSGAGTGGSYEQYF. As DNA, the CDR3 is TGTGCCAGCAGCGGAGCCGGGACAGGGGGCTCTTACGAGCAGTACTTC.

This clonotype was seen only a few times. V gene TRBV29-1 combines with J gene TRBJ2-1; no firm D call. CDR1 and CDR2 from the germline V gene are SQVTM and ANQGSEA. V was trimmed by 4 bases and J by 6 bases, leaving 4 bases between them. The CDR3 is made up of 10 amino acids. This CDR3 is CSVVANEQFF. CDR3 bases: TGCAGCGTTGTTGCCAATGAGCAGTTCTTC.

The chain couples TRBV20-1 to TRBJ2-7; D may be TRBD1 or TRBD2 (5 bases each). Germline V gene data show CDR1 as DFQATT and CDR2 as SNEGSKA (reference sequence). The CDR3 has 13 residues. The germline V and J ends were trimmed by 1 base and 3 bases, with 10 bases remaining between them. The DNA of the CDR3 is TGCAGTGCTAGAGTTGAGGGGAACTACGAGCAGTACTTC. It yields the protein CSARVEGNYEQYF.

This clonotype has a count of ten or more. The V call is TRBV6-5, the J call TRBJ2-3, with D perhaps TRBD1 or TRBD2 (5 bases each). This CDR3 is 14 amino acids long. In germline, CDR1 is MNHEY, CDR2 SVGAGI. The V gene lost 7 bases and the J gene lost 2 bases, with 13 bases spanning the gap. This CDR3 reads CASKGTGPTDTQYF. CDR3 in DNA: TGTGCCAGCAAGGGGACGGGGCCCACAGATACGCAGTATTTT.

The chain recombines TRBV28 with TRBJ2-3; D possibly corresponds to TRBD2 (6 bases). The CDR3 extends over 15 amino acids. Deletions cut 4 bases from V and 3 bases from J, with 14 bases between. The germline gives CDR1 MDHEN, CDR2 SYDVKM. The CDR3: CASSSDGAGTDTQYF. Here the CDR3 DNA reads TGTGCCAGCAGTTCCGACGGCGCGGGGACAGATACGCAGTATTTT.

This clonotype came up a few times. This chain connects TRBV20-1 to TRBJ2-3; D is unclear. Between the trimmed V and J ends, which lost 0 bases and 7 bases, there was a span of 14 bases. Germline assignment: CDR1 DFQATT and CDR2 SNEGSKA (reference sequence). There are 14 residues in the CDR3. The CDR3 is CSARDMVLGNTQYF. The CDR3, as DNA: TGCAGTGCTAGAGATATGGTCCTAGGCAATACGCAGTATTTT.

This clonotype was observed a few times. The chain employs TRBV4-1 and TRBJ1-5, with TRBD1 matching 9 bases. This CDR3 has 18 residues. With 0 bases clipped from V and 6 bases from J, the junction kept 12 bases outside the gene matches. Germline lookup yields CDR1 MGHRA and CDR2 YSYEKL. In DNA, the CDR3 is TGCGCCAGCAGCCAAGAAGGGGGGATACAGGGGGCGGCTCAGCCCCAGCATTTT. Translated: CASSQEGGIQGAAQPQHF.

This clonotype was seen at least ten times. This rearrangement joins TRBV27 to TRBJ1-5, with D unclear. The CDR3 runs 13 residues. Germline values: CDR1 MNHEY, CDR2 SMNVEV (reference sequence). V lost 6 bases to trimming and J lost 7 bases, with 13 bases between them. This CDR3 reads CASSHARNQPQHF. DNA of the CDR3: TGTGCCAGCAGCCACGCCCGTAACCAGCCCCAGCATTTT.

This clonotype was picked up many times. This chain links TRBV7-9 with TRBJ1-5, with D tentatively TRBD1 (5 bases). Trimming cost V 5 bases and J 5 bases, with 10 bases left between them. Germline CDR1 SEHNR, CDR2 FQNEAQ (reference sequence). This CDR3 is 13 amino acids long. The CDR3 protein is CASSLMTDQPQHF. DNA for the CDR3: TGTGCCAGCAGCCTAATGACAGATCAGCCCCAGCATTTT.

This rearrangement joins TRBV7-9 to TRBJ2-3; TRBD1 might be the D (8 bases). V gave up 6 bases and J gave up 2 bases, with 18 bases separating them. This CDR3 has 16 residues. Looked up from germline, CDR1 is SEHNR and CDR2 is FQNEAQ (reference sequence). The CDR3, as DNA: TGTGCCAGCAGTCCAACAGGGGGGGGCCCCACAGATACGCAGTATTTT. It is translated as CASSPTGGGPTDTQYF.

The sample holds many counts of this clonotype. The chain employs TRBV7-8 and TRBJ1-4, with D possibly being TRBD1 (6 bases). V was pared by 4 bases and J by 7 bases, with 19 bases between. Germline loops: CDR1 SGHVS, CDR2 FQNEAQ. This CDR3 is 16 amino acids long. The DNA for the CDR3 is TGTGCCAGCAGCTCGGAGACAGGCCCCTTCGGTGAAAAACTGTTTTTT. Amino acid sequence: CASSSETGPFGEKLFF.

This clonotype occurred a few times. The rearrangement joins TRBV19 to TRBJ2-3; D unresolved. Germline V gene data show CDR1 as LNHDA and CDR2 as SQIVND (reference sequence). V was shortened by 0 bases and J by 0 bases, with 10 bases between the two germline ends. CDR3 size: 16 residues. The CDR3 sequence: CASSIEAVWSTDTQYF. The CDR3 nucleotides read TGTGCCAGTAGTATAGAAGCTGTGTGGAGCACAGATACGCAGTATTTT.

This clonotype was counted between two and nine times. This chain joins TRBV4-1 and TRBJ2-5, with 12 nucleotides matching TRBD2. Germline CDR1 reads MGHRA; CDR2 reads YSYEKL. Germline trimming cut 1 base from V and 5 bases from J; bases unmatched to any gene: 5. This CDR3 region has 16 residues. CDR3 in DNA: TGCGCCAGCAGCCAAGTGAGGCTAGCGGGGGGGGAGACCCAGTACTTC. It encodes CASSQVRLAGGETQYF.

V and J are TRBV20-1 and TRBJ2-7; the match to TRBD1 covers 8 bases. Unmatched junction bases numbered 9, after V lost 0 bases and J lost 2 bases. The CDR3 runs to 16 residues. The germline gives CDR1 DFQATT, CDR2 SNEGSKA (reference sequence). CDR3 DNA sequence: TGCAGTGCTAGAGATGGTGTTGGACAGGGTACCTACGAGCAGTACTTC. Its protein product is CSARDGVGQGTYEQYF.

This clonotype was detected a few times. This chain uses TRBV6-1 with TRBJ2-7; 8 nucleotides line up with TRBD2. The V and J ends lost 5 bases and 5 bases, in that order; junction bases with no gene match: 8. The CDR3 is made up of 14 amino acids. Germline CDR1 is MNHNS and CDR2 is SASEGT. The DNA for the CDR3 is TGTGCCAGCAGTTCGACGGGGGGGTACGACGAGCAGTACTTC. This sequence encodes CASSSTGGYDEQYF.

In its sample, this clonotype was seen a few times. V is TRBV6-5 and J is TRBJ1-4; D not certain. The CDR3 sequence is 14 residues long. Trimming removed 7 bases at V and 6 bases at J, with 15 bases between. The germline V gene has CDR1 MNHEY and CDR2 SVGAGI. In DNA, the CDR3 is TGTGCCAGCAACATCGAGGGTGGTTATGAAAAACTGTTTTTT. The encoded protein is CASNIEGGYEKLFF.

The rearrangement uses TRBV29-1 and TRBJ2-1; 11 bases fit TRBD2. V was clipped by 1 base and J by 4 bases; unmatched bases: 12. This CDR3 contains 18 residues. The germline V gene encodes CDR1 SQVTM and CDR2 ANQGSEA. CDR3 coding DNA: TGCAGCGTTGAAGCTAGCGGGGGGTCCGCCTTGCCTTACAATGAGCAGTTCTTC. Translated: CSVEASGGSALPYNEQFF.

CDR3 coding DNA: TGTGCCATCAGTGAGCCAGGGGATATGGATGAGCAGTTCTTC. Its protein is CAISEPGDMDEQFF. The V gene is TRBV10-3, the J gene TRBJ2-1; the D gene is possibly TRBD1 (6 bases). Trimming cost V 2 bases and J 8 bases, with 13 bases left between them. The CDR3 loop spans 14 amino acids. Germline-derived CDR1 and CDR2 are ENHRY and SYGVKD.

This clonotype was seen only a few times. The chain is built from TRBV20-1 and TRBJ2-7; D possibly uses TRBD1 or TRBD2 (5 bases each). Germline-derived CDR1 and CDR2 are DFQATT and SNEGSKA (reference sequence). The V end lost 8 bases, the J end lost 2 bases, and 19 bases lay between the germline ends. The CDR3 contains 14 residues. CDR3 in DNA: TGCAGTCCCAAGAGGGACCGACCTACCTACGAGCAGTACTTC. It translates to CSPKRDRPTYEQYF.

The CDR3 DNA follows: TGTGCCAGCAGTTACCAGGGGGCGCGTGGTTCACCCCTCCACTTT. It specifies CASSYQGARGSPLHF. V gene TRBV6-5 combines with J gene TRBJ1-6, with 8 positions matching TRBD1. Germline V lookup: CDR1 MNHEY, CDR2 SVGAGI. V lost 2 bases, J lost 9 bases, and 6 bases stayed unmatched. The CDR3 has 15 residues.

This clonotype was counted ten times or more. The chain links TRBV28 to TRBJ2-7; D ambiguous. The V gene lost 7 bases and the J gene lost 2 bases, with 15 bases spanning the gap. There are 14 residues in the CDR3. Looked up from germline, CDR1 is MDHEN and CDR2 is SYDVKM. The CDR3: CASTLAQYPYEQYF. The CDR3 coding sequence is TGTGCCAGCACCCTGGCGCAGTATCCCTACGAGCAGTACTTC.

This clonotype was picked up many times. This chain joins TRBV7-2 and TRBJ1-1, with D possibly being TRBD1 (5 bases). Trimming left V 0 bases short and J 4 bases short, with 9 bases between. CDR3 length equals 14 residues. Germline V gene sequence: CDR1 SGHTA, CDR2 FQGNSA. CDR3 bases: TGTGCCAGCAGCTTAGCGCGGGGGGGCACTGAAGCTTTCTTT. As protein: CASSLARGGTEAFF. The whole variable domain, filled in from reference TRBV7-2 and TRBJ1-1, reads GAGVSQSPSNKVTEKGKDVELRCDPISGHTALYWYRQSLGQGLEFLIYFQGNSAPDKSGLPSDRFSAERTGGSVSTLTIQRTQQEDSAVYLCASSLARGGTEAFFGQGTRLTVV.

This chain joins TRBV6-8 and TRBJ1-1, with D perhaps matching TRBD1 (5 bases). V was clipped by 4 bases and J by 4 bases, with 10 bases between them. Germline V gene lookup returns CDR1 MNHGY and CDR2 SAAAGT. CDR3 size: 13 residues. The CDR3 DNA is TGTGCCAGCAGTTTGGGGGATTTCACTGAAGCTTTCTTT. It yields the protein CASSLGDFTEAFF.

This clonotype has a count of ten or more. The gene calls are TRBV7-8 and TRBJ1-2, with TRBD1 identical over 9 bases. CDR3 size: 17 residues. CDR1 and CDR2 from the germline V gene are SGHVS and FQNEAQ. Trimming at V came to 3 bases and at J to 2 bases, leaving 10 bases not matched to a gene. The CDR3 is CASSFGGQQGANYGYTF. CDR3 nucleotides: TGTGCCAGCAGCTTTGGGGGCCAACAGGGGGCCAACTATGGCTACACCTTC.

This clonotype was seen ten or more times. The chain joins TRBV6-2 or TRBV6-3 to TRBJ2-5; tentative D call: TRBD1 (5 bases). CDR1 and CDR2 (germline): MNHEY, SVGEGT. This CDR3 contains 15 residues. Deletions cut 1 base from V and 1 base from J, with 10 bases between. CDR3 loop: CASSYFSDSQETQYF. The CDR3 bases are TGTGCCAGCAGTTACTTCTCTGACAGCCAAGAGACCCAGTACTTC.